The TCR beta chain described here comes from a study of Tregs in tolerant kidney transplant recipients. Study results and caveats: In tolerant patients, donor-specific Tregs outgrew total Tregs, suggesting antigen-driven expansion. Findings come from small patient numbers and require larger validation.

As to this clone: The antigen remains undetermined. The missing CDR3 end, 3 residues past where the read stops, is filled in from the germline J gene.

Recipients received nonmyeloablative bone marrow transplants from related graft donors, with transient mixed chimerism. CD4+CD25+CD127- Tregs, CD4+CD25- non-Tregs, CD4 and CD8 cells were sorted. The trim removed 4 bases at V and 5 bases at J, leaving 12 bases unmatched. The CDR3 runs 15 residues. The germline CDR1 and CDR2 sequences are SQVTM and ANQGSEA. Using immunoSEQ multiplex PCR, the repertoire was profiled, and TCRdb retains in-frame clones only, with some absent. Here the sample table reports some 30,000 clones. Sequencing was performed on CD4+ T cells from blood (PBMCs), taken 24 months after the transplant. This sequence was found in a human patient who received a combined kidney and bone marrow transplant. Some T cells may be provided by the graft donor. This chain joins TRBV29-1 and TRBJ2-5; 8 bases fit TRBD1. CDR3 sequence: CSVARSGGAWETQYF. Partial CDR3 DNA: TGCAGCGTTGCCAGGTCAGGGGGCGCGTGGGAGACC.